This record looks at one T cell receptor (beta chain) sequence and its context. These data are taken from a study of blood T cell repertoires in COVID-19. The CDR3 loop spans 14 amino acids. Trimming removed 2 bases from V and 0 bases from J, with 8 bases in between. The germline V gene has CDR1 SGHKS and CDR2 YYEKEE (reference sequence). In the original workflow: Counts of nucleated cells, estimated from reference gene primer amplification, were obtained. Some clones are missing from TCRdb's copy, which holds only in-frame ones; the method was immunoSEQ multiplex PCR. The D gene and trimming were derived from the DNA, and the V and J assignments and clone size from that table. The table includes some 120,000 clones, more than 75% detected once.

This TCR came from a man in his forties with acute or convalescent COVID-19. Sequences were obtained from peripheral blood. This sequence joins TRBV5-5 and TRBJ1-2; the D gene is possibly TRBD1 (5 bases). The CDR3 sequence: CASSLRGSNYGYTF. DNA for the CDR3: TGTGCCAGCAGCTTACGGGGGTCTAACTATGGCTACACCTTC.